This T cell receptor (beta chain) appears in the sequencing data of a study of OX40 agonist ivuxolimab in advanced cancers. The CDR3 runs to 15 residues. Trimming shortened V by 1 base and J by 0 bases, and 7 bases separated the two germline ends. CDR1 and CDR2 (germline): SGHAT, FQNNGV. Blood samples were obtained at baseline, cycle 4 day 1, and cycle 7 day 1. Study results and limitations: Clonal expansion by week 6 occurred in CD4+ and CD8+ blood T cells (at 0.1 to 3.0 mg/kg). At 0.1-3.0 mg/kg, partial responders had clonal expansion among the lowest observed.

The data were produced by immunoSEQ multiplex PCR, yet TCRdb's version contains in-frame clones alone and is incomplete. The data hold about 69,000 clones, with roughly 84% observed a single time. On this clone itself: Its target is not known.

The genes are TRBV11-2 and TRBJ2-1; D assignment may be TRBD1 or TRBD2 (5 bases each). The starting material was CD4+ or CD8+ T cells sorted from blood, obtained in a trial of the OX40 agonist ivuxolimab. The sequence was obtained from an adult with an advanced solid tumor such as melanoma, head and neck, liver or kidney cancer. The DNA of the CDR3 is TGTGCCAGCAGCTTAGGAGGGGCCTCCTACAATGAGCAGTTCTTC. Encoded protein: CASSLGGASYNEQFF. Full variable domain (outside the CDR3, taken from reference TRBV11-2 and TRBJ2-1): EAGVAQSPRYKIIEKRQSVAFWCNPISGHATLYWYQQILGQGPKLLIQFQNNGVVDDSQLPKDRFSAERLKGVDSTLKIQPAKLEDSAVYLCASSLGGASYNEQFFGPGTRLTVL.